This TCR beta chain is from a study of a mutant IDH1 vaccine in newly diagnosed glioma. Comment on this clone: Antigen specificity is unknown.

Germline CDR1 reads SGHTS; CDR2 reads YDEGEE. The CDR3 spans 15 residues. Trimming removed 2 bases from V and 10 bases from J, with 21 bases in between. Some clones are missing from TCRdb's copy, which holds only in-frame ones; the method was immunoSEQ multiplex PCR. The table shows roughly 40,000 clones, with about 91% occurring only once. The time point is: week 23, last vaccination. The study gave 300 ug of mutant IDH1 20-mer peptide per vaccine dose, with topical imiquimod. The receptor was isolated from a man aged 50 or older with glioma. Sequencing was performed on PBMCs, taken from a glioma patient whose treatment included an IDH1 peptide vaccine. This sequence joins TRBV5-8 and TRBJ1-1; TRBD1 might be the D (6 bases). The CDR3 here is CASSFARGQLKGAFF. The DNA for the CDR3 is TGTGCCAGCAGCTTTGCCCGGGGGCAATTAAAGGGAGCTTTCTTT. Variable domain in full (rest from reference TRBV5-8 and TRBJ1-1): EAGVTQSPTHLIKTRGQQATLRCSPISGHTSVYWYQQALGLGLQFLLWYDEGEERNRGNFPPRFSGRQFPNYSSELNVNALELEDSALYLCASSFARGQLKGAFFGQGTRLTVV.